The present entry profiles one TCR beta chain with its context. Its target is not known. Time point specified: pre-treatment sample, taken before nivolumab and TIL therapy. The immunoSEQ assay was v3. The data were produced by immunoSEQ multiplex PCR, yet TCRdb's version contains in-frame clones alone and is incomplete. The data contain 14,000 to 15,000 clones, roughly 83% of them singletons. The record originates from a study of TIL therapy for anti-PD-1-resistant metastatic lung cancer. General study results and limits: After infusion, TIL clonotypes partly replaced peripheral T cells and declined over months.

The CDR3 consists of 15 residues. CDR1 is SNHLY, CDR2 FYNNEI, per germline. Trimming cost V 6 bases and J 1 base; bases outside gene matches: 8. The sequenced sample was blood, obtained at baseline. The rearrangement uses TRBV2 and TRBJ1-2, with 7 bases aligning to TRBD1. The sequence was obtained from a person aged 30 to 80 with non-small cell lung cancer. The CDR3 region is CASRKDRHLNYGYTF. The CDR3 nucleotides are TGTGCCAGCAGGAAGGACAGGCATCTTAACTATGGCTACACCTTC.